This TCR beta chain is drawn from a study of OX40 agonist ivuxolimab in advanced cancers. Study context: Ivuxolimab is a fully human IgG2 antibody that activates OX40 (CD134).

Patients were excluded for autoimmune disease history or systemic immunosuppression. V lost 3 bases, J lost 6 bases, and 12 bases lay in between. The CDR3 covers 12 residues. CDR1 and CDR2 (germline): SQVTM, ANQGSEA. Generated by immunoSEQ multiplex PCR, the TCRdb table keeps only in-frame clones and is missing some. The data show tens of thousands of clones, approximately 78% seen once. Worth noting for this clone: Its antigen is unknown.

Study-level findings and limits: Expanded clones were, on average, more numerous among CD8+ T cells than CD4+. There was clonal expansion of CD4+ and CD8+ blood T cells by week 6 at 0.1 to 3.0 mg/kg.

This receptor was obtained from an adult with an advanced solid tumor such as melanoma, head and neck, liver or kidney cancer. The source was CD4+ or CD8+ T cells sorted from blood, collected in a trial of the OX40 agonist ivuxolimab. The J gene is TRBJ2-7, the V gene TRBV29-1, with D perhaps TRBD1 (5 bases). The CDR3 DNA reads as TGCAGCGTTGAGGCGGTGCAGGGCGAGCAGTACTTC. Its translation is CSVEAVQGEQYF.